Listed here is a single T cell receptor (beta chain). These data originate in a study of OX40 agonist ivuxolimab in advanced cancers. Germline lookup yields CDR1 MDHEN and CDR2 SYDVKM. This CDR3 has 15 residues. J was trimmed by 5 bases and V by 3 bases; bases with no gene match: 7. Sequencing used immunoSEQ multiplex PCR; TCRdb keeps in-frame clones, though not all of them. The sample yields more than 60,000 clones, around 92% seen once. The rearrangement joins TRBV28 to TRBJ2-1, with 7 bases that match TRBD2. The sequence was obtained from an adult with an advanced solid tumor such as melanoma, head and neck, liver or kidney cancer. Source: CD4+ or CD8+ T cells sorted from blood, taken in a trial of the OX40 agonist ivuxolimab. The chain's CDR3 is CASSFLLAADNEQFF. DNA of the CDR3: TGTGCCAGCAGTTTTCTCCTAGCGGCTGACAATGAGCAGTTCTTC.